This T cell receptor beta chain was obtained from a study of blood T cells in healthy people across ages. Each donor's blood draw was roughly 10 milliliters of peripheral blood. A minimum of 5 micrograms of total RNA was extracted per sample. CDR3 length: 14 residues. Germline CDR1 is ENHRY and CDR2 is SYGVKD. Germline trimming cut 6 bases from V and 3 bases from J; bases unmatched to any gene: 4. Sample-barcoded 5' priming and a J-beta primer mix drove a second PCR of roughly 7 to 11 cycles. Each cDNA molecule received a tag from a template-switch adaptor that had 12 random nucleotides. Using its own MiXCR run on the 5' RACE reads, TCRdb lists one record per CDR3 protein. The data show over 600,000 distinct CDR3 sequences, more than 55% seen once.

This receptor was taken from a man in his forties in good health. Sequencing input: blood. This chain joins TRBV10-3 and TRBJ2-1, with TRBD2 matching 8 bases. The CDR3 DNA sequence: TGTGCCATCAGCGGACTAGCAGACTACAATGAGCAGTTCTTC. Translated: CAISGLADYNEQFF.